The T cell receptor beta chain under discussion was sequenced for a study of CD4 T cells in relation to SARS-CoV-2 and coronaviruses. Across the whole study: After roughly ten days of antigen culture, PBMC TCR beta CDR3s were sequenced. Study results and limitations: In around 63% of donors, memory CD4+ clonotypes crossrecognized SARS-CoV-2 and at least one common cold coronavirus spike.

This CDR3 contains 15 residues. V lost 1 base to trimming and J lost 2 bases; unmatched junction nucleotides: 5. CDR1 and CDR2 from the germline V gene are LNHNV and YYDKDF (reference sequence). To note about this clone: The antigen is undetermined.

Only in-frame clones appear in the TCRdb table, and some are missing; sequencing was by immunoSEQ multiplex PCR. Of some 43,000 clones in the sample, about 80% were seen once. The receptor was isolated from an adult with COVID-19. J is TRBJ2-7 and V is TRBV15; 7 bases are a match to TRBD2. The material sequenced was naive CD4+ T cells from PBMCs, cultured in vitro. Subset here: naive CD4+ T cells isolated by negative enrichment. The CDR3 sequence: CATSRVSSGAYEQYF. For the CDR3, the DNA is TGTGCCACCAGCAGAGTGTCTAGCGGAGCCTACGAGCAGTACTTC.